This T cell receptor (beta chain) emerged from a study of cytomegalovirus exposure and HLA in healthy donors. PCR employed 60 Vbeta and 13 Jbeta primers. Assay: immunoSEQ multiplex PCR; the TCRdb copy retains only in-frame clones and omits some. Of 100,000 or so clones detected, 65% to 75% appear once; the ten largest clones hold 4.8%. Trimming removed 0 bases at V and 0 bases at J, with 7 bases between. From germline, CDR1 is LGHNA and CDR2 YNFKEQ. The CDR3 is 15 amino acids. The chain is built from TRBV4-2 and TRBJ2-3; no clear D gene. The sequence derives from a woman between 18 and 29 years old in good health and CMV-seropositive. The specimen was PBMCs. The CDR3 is CASSQDESSTDTQYF. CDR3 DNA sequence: TGTGCCAGCAGCCAAGATGAGAGTAGCACAGATACGCAGTATTTT.